The 14 T cell receptor beta chains below come from one sample, sequenced in a study of blood T cell repertoires in COVID-19. Assay: immunoSEQ multiplex PCR; the TCRdb copy retains only in-frame clones and omits some. The profile shows about 480,000 clones, roughly 90% of them singletons. The specimen was PBMCs or T cells enriched from blood (not recorded which). Source of these receptors: a woman in her thirties or forties who had recovered from COVID-19.

This clone has a single count. The chain couples TRBV27 to TRBJ1-4, with D perhaps matching TRBD1 (6 bases). The CDR3 loop spans 15 amino acids. Germline V gives CDR1 MNHEY, CDR2 SMNVEV (reference sequence). Trimming stripped 2 bases from V and 7 bases from J, with 14 bases between. The CDR3, as DNA: TGTGCCAGCAGTTTACAACCCGTCAGGGGTGAAAAACTGTTTTTT. It yields the protein CASSLQPVRGEKLFF.

CDR3 sequence: CATSRDNPIGQSYEQYF. The CDR3 nucleotides are TGTGCCACCAGCAGAGATAACCCCATTGGCCAGTCCTACGAGCAGTACTTC. This chain connects TRBV15 to TRBJ2-7; no firm D call. Trimming took off 0 bases at V and 1 base at J, with 16 bases between the two ends. This CDR3 is built from 17 residues. CDR1 is LNHNV and CDR2 is YYDKDF in the germline V gene (reference sequence).

V is TRBV11-3 and J is TRBJ1-2; D gene uncertain. The V and J ends lost 5 bases and 7 bases respectively, with 8 bases between them. From germline, CDR1 is SGHNT and CDR2 YENEEA. The CDR3 loop spans 11 amino acids. The CDR3 loop is CASSAGGGYTF. The DNA of the CDR3 is TGTGCCAGCAGCGCCGGAGGTGGCTACACCTTC.

This clone came up once. This chain joins TRBV5-1 and TRBJ1-2; 8 nucleotides match TRBD1. Germline assignment: CDR1 SGHRS and CDR2 YFSETQ. This CDR3 comprises 17 residues. The V segment lost 3 bases and the J segment 5 bases; nucleotides outside the gene matches: 15. The CDR3 loop is CASSWVPRGQEYYGYTF. DNA for the CDR3: TGCGCCAGCAGCTGGGTACCCAGGGGGCAGGAGTATTATGGCTACACCTTC.

CDR3 nucleotides: TGTGCCAGCAGCGTAACGACAGGAAATAATTCACCCCTCCACTTT. It yields the protein CASSVTTGNNSPLHF. The chain is built from TRBV7-6 and TRBJ1-6, with TRBD1 as a possible D gene (6 bases). V lost 5 bases to trimming and J lost 5 bases, with 13 bases between them. Per the germline V gene, CDR1 is SGHVS and CDR2 is FNYEAQ. The CDR3 totals 15 residues.

The rearrangement uses TRBV5-5 and TRBJ1-3, with D tentatively TRBD1 (5 bases). Germline CDR1 and CDR2: SGHKS and YYEKEE (reference sequence). The V and J ends lost 3 bases and 0 bases respectively, with 7 bases between them. The CDR3 spans 14 residues. The chain's CDR3 is CASSSTVSGNTIYF. CDR3 coding DNA: TGTGCCAGCAGCTCGACAGTCTCTGGAAACACCATATATTTT.

The chain links TRBV7-2 to TRBJ1-5, with D possibly being TRBD1 (5 bases). Per the germline V gene, CDR1 is SGHTA and CDR2 is FQGNSA. Trimming took 4 bases from V and 9 from J, leaving 16 bases between them. This CDR3 comprises 14 residues. In nucleotides, the CDR3 is TGTGCCAGCAGCTCATCCGGGACTGTGACGCCCCAGCATTTT. The encoded protein is CASSSSGTVTPQHF.

For the CDR3, the DNA is TGCGCCAGCAGCGGGTCAAATCCGGGACAGCTGAACACCGGGGAGCTGTTTTTT. Amino acids: CASSGSNPGQLNTGELFF. The chain has TRBV5-1 and TRBJ2-2; 7 bases are shared with TRBD1. Germline CDR1 SGHRS, CDR2 YFSETQ. There are 18 residues in the CDR3. J gave up 1 base and V 4 bases, and 13 bases lay outside the gene matches.

V is TRBV24-1 and J is TRBJ2-7; TRBD1 might be the D (6 bases). V was pared by 5 bases and J by 2 bases, with 12 bases between. Germline CDR1 KGHDR, CDR2 SFDVKD. The CDR3 is 14 residues long. The CDR3 protein is CATSVLQGTYEQYF. The CDR3 nucleotides read TGTGCCACCAGTGTACTGCAGGGGACCTACGAGCAGTACTTC.

The CDR3, as DNA: TGTGCCAGCAGTTTAAGGTCAGCGGGGGAGCAGTACTTC. This codes for CASSLRSAGEQYF. This chain connects TRBV12-3 or TRBV12-4 to TRBJ2-7; 7 nucleotides line up with TRBD2. V shed 2 bases and J 7 bases; nucleotides not matched to a gene: 5. This CDR3 region has 13 residues.

CDR3 amino acids: CASSRRQGNQPQHF. CDR3 DNA sequence: TGTGCCAGCAGCCGGCGACAGGGTAATCAGCCCCAGCATTTT. The J gene is TRBJ1-5, the V gene TRBV6-5; 7 bases match TRBD1. Trimming took 6 bases from V and 4 from J; bases not matched to a gene: 6. The length of the CDR3 is 14 residues. CDR1 is MNHEY and CDR2 is SVGAGI in the germline V gene.

V and J are TRBV7-6 and TRBJ1-2, with D perhaps matching TRBD1 (5 bases). Germline V gene sequence: CDR1 SGHVS, CDR2 FNYEAQ. V lost 4 bases, J lost 3 bases, and 12 bases lay in between. The CDR3 runs to 14 residues. The CDR3 DNA is TGTGCCAGCAGCTCCGGGACTAGGGACTATGGCTACACCTTC. Its protein is CASSSGTRDYGYTF.

The CDR3 is CASSPPSGRAAGELFF. The CDR3 region has the DNA TGTGCCAGCTCACCACCCAGCGGGAGGGCCGCCGGGGAGCTGTTTTTT. The chain employs TRBV18 and TRBJ2-2, with 10 bases matching TRBD2. Germline V lookup: CDR1 KGHSH, CDR2 LQKENI. Trimming cost V 0 bases and J 6 bases; bases outside gene matches: 4. The CDR3 covers 16 residues.

The rearrangement links TRBV5-1 to TRBJ1-2, with D uncertain. The germline gives CDR1 SGHRS, CDR2 YFSETQ. This CDR3 is built from 13 residues. The ends were cut back, 0 bases at V and 5 bases at J, with 8 bases in the middle. This CDR3 is CASSLAERYGYTF. CDR3 DNA: TGCGCCAGCAGCTTGGCCGAGAGGTATGGCTACACCTTC.